Listed below are T cell receptor beta chains from one sample, sequenced in a study of blood T cell repertoires in COVID-19. Sequenced by immunoSEQ multiplex PCR; TCRdb stores in-frame clones only, minus some. This table holds roughly 150,000 clones, 80% to 90% found once. The material sequenced was peripheral blood. These receptors came from a woman between 50 and 59 years old with COVID-19, enrolled during active disease. The CDR3 runs from the conserved cysteine through the conserved F or W. A D gene is named only where the DNA matches it firmly. Not every row has a clone size; where given, it reads once, few, many or a size class.

D gene: TRBD1
clone size: -
V gene: TRBV30
J gene: TRBJ1-2
CDR3 protein: CASRDRNYGYTF
CDR3 DNA: TGTGCCTCAAGGGACAGAAACTATGGCTACACCTTC

D gene: -
clone size: -
V gene: TRBV27
J gene: TRBJ1-4
CDR3 protein: CASSLNFWSREKLFF
CDR3 DNA: TGTGCCAGCAGTTTAAATTTTTGGTCGAGGGAAAAACTGTTTTTT

D gene: TRBD1
clone size: -
V gene: TRBV18
J gene: TRBJ2-7
CDR3 protein: CASSRRDSRLPEQYF
CDR3 DNA: TGTGCCAGCTCACGTCGGGACAGCCGCCTACCCGAGCAGTACTTC

D gene: -
clone size: -
V gene: TRBV19
J gene: TRBJ1-4
CDR3 protein: CASSIVSFVGGPEKLFF
CDR3 DNA: TGTGCCAGTAGTATAGTGAGCTTTGTCGGGGGGCCAGAAAAACTGTTTTTT

D gene: TRBD2
clone size: -
V gene: TRBV6-4
J gene: TRBJ2-7
CDR3 protein: CASSDTTGGAYEQYF
CDR3 DNA: TGTGCCAGCAGTGACACGACGGGGGGGGCCTACGAGCAGTACTTC

D gene: TRBD2
clone size: -
V gene: TRBV3-1/TRBV3-2
J gene: TRBJ2-1
CDR3 protein: CASSRGGGGFYNEQFF
CDR3 DNA: TGTGCCAGCAGCCGGGGCGGCGGGGGTTTCTACAATGAGCAGTTCTTC

D gene: -
clone size: -
V gene: TRBV7-9
J gene: TRBJ2-5
CDR3 protein: CASSGPIHLQETQYF
CDR3 DNA: TGTGCCAGCAGCGGCCCGATCCACCTGCAAGAGACCCAGTACTTC

D gene: -
clone size: few
V gene: TRBV7-2
J gene: TRBJ2-7
CDR3 protein: CASSLKGAYEQYF
CDR3 DNA: TGTGCCAGCAGCTTAAAAGGGGCCTACGAGCAGTACTTC

D gene: -
clone size: few
V gene: TRBV3-1/TRBV3-2
J gene: TRBJ2-1
CDR3 protein: CASSQLQGRDEQFF
CDR3 DNA: TGTGCCAGCAGCCAACTCCAGGGGAGGGATGAGCAGTTCTTC

D gene: -
clone size: -
V gene: TRBV29-1
J gene: TRBJ2-5
CDR3 protein: CSVERENQETQYF
CDR3 DNA: TGCAGCGTTGAACGAGAGAACCAAGAGACCCAGTACTTC

D gene: TRBD2
clone size: -
V gene: TRBV11-3
J gene: TRBJ2-5
CDR3 protein: CASSLWTSGVGETQYF
CDR3 DNA: TGTGCCAGCAGCCTTTGGACTAGCGGGGTGGGCGAGACCCAGTACTTC

D gene: TRBD1
clone size: -
V gene: TRBV4-3
J gene: TRBJ1-2
CDR3 protein: CASSQDPGTGGGYTF
CDR3 DNA: TGCGCCAGCAGCCAAGACCCGGGGACAGGGGGTGGCTACACCTTC

D gene: TRBD1
clone size: -
V gene: TRBV5-1
J gene: TRBJ2-7
CDR3 protein: CASSSDREISEQYF
CDR3 DNA: TGCGCCAGCTCGTCCGACAGGGAAATCAGCGAGCAGTACTTC

D gene: -
clone size: once
V gene: TRBV7-9
J gene: TRBJ2-7
CDR3 protein: CASSLGQDSYEQYF
CDR3 DNA: TGTGCCAGCAGCTTAGGACAGGACTCCTACGAGCAGTACTTC

D gene: -
clone size: few
V gene: TRBV30
J gene: TRBJ1-5
CDR3 protein: CAWSVQGVGQPQHF
CDR3 DNA: TGTGCCTGGAGTGTACAAGGAGTTGGGCAGCCCCAGCATTTT

D gene: -
clone size: -
V gene: TRBV23-1
J gene: TRBJ1-1
CDR3 protein: CASSRTANTEAFF
CDR3 DNA: TGCGCCAGCAGTCGGACAGCGAACACTGAAGCTTTCTTT